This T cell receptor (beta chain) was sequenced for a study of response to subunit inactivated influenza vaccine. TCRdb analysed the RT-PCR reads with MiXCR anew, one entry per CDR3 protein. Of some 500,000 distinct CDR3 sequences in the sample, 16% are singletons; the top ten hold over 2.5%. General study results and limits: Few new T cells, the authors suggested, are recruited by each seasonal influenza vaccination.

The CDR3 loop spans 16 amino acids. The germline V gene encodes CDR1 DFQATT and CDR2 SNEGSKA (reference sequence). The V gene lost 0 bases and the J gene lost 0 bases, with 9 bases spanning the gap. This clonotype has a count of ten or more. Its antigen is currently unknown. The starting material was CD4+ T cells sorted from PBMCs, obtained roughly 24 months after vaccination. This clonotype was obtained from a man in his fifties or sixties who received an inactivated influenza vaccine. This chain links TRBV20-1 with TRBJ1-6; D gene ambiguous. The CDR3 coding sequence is TGCAGTGCTAGAGATCTTGGTAGCTCCTATAATTCACCCCTCCACTTT. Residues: CSARDLGSSYNSPLHF.